One TCR beta chain is described in this entry. The sample holds a few counts of this clonotype. Its antigen specificity is not known. No clone much larger than this one lies a single base away; base qualities are absent. The method was 5' RACE. Data came from an Illumina Genome Analyzer IIx. RNA-based TCR cDNA libraries were prepared by a previously described protocol with several modifications. Sample-specific barcodes were introduced on both ends of each TCR cDNA library during cDNA synthesis and amplification to prevent cross-contamination. For the original study's pipeline: Each individual had between about 95,000 and nearly 550,000 identified clonotypes, and each library contained 2.2 to 3.6 million CDR3-containing reads. Reads with improper barcode index combinations were discarded, and clonesets were then built for each library with the MiTCR software. While assembling CDR3 clonotypes, MiTCR corrected PCR and sequencing errors and either filtered or rescued low-quality reads. Artificial out-of-frame clonotypes were removed by being mapped to in-frame sequences, with one indel in the CDR3 allowed. Similarity of V and J gene usage between donors was measured as Jensen-Shannon divergence divided by mean entropy. TCRdb reprocessing: public reads trimmed at Q25 with fastp, clones called with MiXCR, in-frame beta chains kept. Rows merge per CDR3 protein into single entries with the most common DNA and genes. The V and J calls were determined by TCRdb, not by the authors. The sample data list 300,000 to 450,000 distinct CDR3 sequences, and roughly 31% of these were observed just once. Clones ranked in the top ten supply 6% to 7% of the sample.

The donors were six healthy women who made up three monozygous twin pairs. All three twin pairs had been reared together and were thought likely to have met the same infectious agents and vaccines. TCR cDNA libraries were prepared from RNA that was isolated from peripheral blood mononuclear cells. This sample is part of a study of identical twins' blood T cells (dated by TCRdb to 2013 to 2014). Looking at the study overall: The 12 libraries, six for the alpha chain and six for the beta chain, together yielded about 52 million Illumina reads. The study compared TCR alpha and beta chain repertoires of three pairs of monozygous twins using next-generation sequencing to assess genetic influence on repertoire formation. What the research found in general, with its limitations: Among the most abundant TCRbeta clonotypes, each donor shared more CDR3 sequences with her twin than with unrelated donors. The number of CDR3 clonotypes shared between two donors was mainly determined by the product of the cloneset sizes of the two donors, and no clear deviation from this trend was shown by twins. Because the twins were raised together, environmental influences could not be ruled out as an explanation for the similarity between twins. V gene usage, even among non-selected out-of-frame TCRbeta clonotypes, was reported to be markedly more similar within twin pairs than between unrelated donors. The proposed role of the TCRalpha J segment in MHC recognition during thymic selection was stated to require validation by independent studies.

Specimen: PBMCs. The source is a woman aged 18-55 years in good health.

The CDR3 region: CASSFSTPGATEAFF. The base sequence is TGTGCCAGCAGTTTTTCCACCCCAGGGGCCACTGAAGCTTTCTTT. The sequence links TRBV12-3 or TRBV12-4 to TRBJ1-1, with a weak D call of TRBD1 (6 bases match). V is pared back by 3 bases and J by 4 bases, with 15 bases lying between the germline termini. CDR3 length: 15 amino acids, cysteine to phenylalanine. CDR3 DNA is the only sequence kept; it has 45 bases, read in frame from the first base.